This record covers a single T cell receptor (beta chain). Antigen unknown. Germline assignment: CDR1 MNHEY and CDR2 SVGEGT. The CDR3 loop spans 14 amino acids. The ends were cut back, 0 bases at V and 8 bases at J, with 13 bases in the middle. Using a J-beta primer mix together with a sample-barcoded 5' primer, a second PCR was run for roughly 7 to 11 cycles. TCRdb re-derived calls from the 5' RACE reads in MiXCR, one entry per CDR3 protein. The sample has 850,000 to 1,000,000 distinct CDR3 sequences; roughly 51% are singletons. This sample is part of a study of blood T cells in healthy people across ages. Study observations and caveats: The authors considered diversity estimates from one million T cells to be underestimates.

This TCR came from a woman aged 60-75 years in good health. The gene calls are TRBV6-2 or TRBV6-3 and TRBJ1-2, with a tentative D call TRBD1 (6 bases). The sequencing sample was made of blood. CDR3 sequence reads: CASSYSTGQRGYTF. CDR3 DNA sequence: TGTGCCAGCAGTTACTCCACCGGACAGCGGGGCTACACCTTC.